This TCR beta chain was observed in a study of identical twins. The study, taken as a whole, reports: With beta out-of-frame sequences, excess sharing by twins was weaker. Invariant MAIT and iNKT cells may have partly biased zero-insertion analyses. Out-of-frame alpha sequences common to twins were enriched for low generation probability.

CDR1 and CDR2 from the germline V gene are GTSNPN and SVGIG (reference sequence). V dropped 2 bases and J dropped 12; count of bases not matched to a gene: 10. CDR3 length: 12 amino acids. TCRdb re-derived calls from the 5' RACE reads in MiXCR, one entry per CDR3 protein. This sample has a few hundred thousand distinct CDR3 sequences; roughly 13% occur once, and the top ten carry under 4.5%. In this sample, this clonotype turned up a few times. Its antigen is unidentified. These data were likewise used in another study, on yellow fever vaccine responses in identical twins.

This rearrangement joins TRBV30 to TRBJ2-7; 7 nucleotides agree with TRBD2. The clonotype originates from a woman aged 18-29 years in good health. Sequenced: memory (CD45RO+) T cells sorted from blood. CDR3 coding DNA: TGTGCCTGGAGTTCCCCGGGGGGTGCTTGGTACTTC. It codes for CAWSSPGGAWYF.